Shown below are 17 T cell receptor beta chains from a single sample sequenced in a study of cytomegalovirus exposure and HLA in healthy donors. 60 Vbeta and 13 Jbeta primers were used in PCR. Produced via immunoSEQ multiplex PCR; TCRdb's table is partial and in-frame only. The sample lists some 170,000 clones, about 69% occurring once. The sequencing input was PBMCs. These TCRs come from a human donor in good health.

Of note for this clone: Other DNA sequences in this specimen translate into the identical CDR3. The chain is built from TRBV7-9 and TRBJ1-2; maybe TRBD1 (5 bases). Germline V gives CDR1 SEHNR, CDR2 FQNEAQ (reference sequence). This CDR3 is built from 17 residues. Trimming removed 3 bases from V and 3 bases from J, with 20 bases in between. The CDR3 sequence: CASSFDRAPRSDYGYTF. CDR3 nucleotide sequence: TGTGCCAGCAGCTTCGACAGAGCCCCACGGTCGGACTATGGCTACACCTTC.

The chain joins TRBV14 to TRBJ1-4; D remains ambiguous. The CDR3 is 13 amino acids. The V end was cut by 1 base, the J end by 8 bases, with 8 bases between. Germline V gene lookup returns CDR1 SGHDN and CDR2 FVKESK. CDR3 nucleotide sequence: TGTGCCAGCAGCCAAGTAGGAGAGGAAAAACTGTTTTTT. Amino acids: CASSQVGEEKLFF.

This clone was seen a single time. The genes are TRBV18 and TRBJ1-3; D is perhaps TRBD1 (6 bases). The CDR3 runs to 14 residues. Trimming pared 3 bases from V and 3 bases from J, leaving 9 bases between. The germline V gene encodes CDR1 KGHSH and CDR2 LQKENI. The CDR3 protein is CASSPQGYGNTIYF. CDR3 nucleotides: TGTGCCAGCTCACCGCAGGGGTATGGAAACACCATATATTTT.

This chain joins TRBV18 and TRBJ2-7; 10 positions match TRBD1. There are 15 residues in the CDR3. Germline CDR1 reads KGHSH; CDR2 reads LQKENI. With 3 bases clipped from V and 1 base from J, the junction kept 3 bases outside the gene matches. As DNA, the CDR3 is TGTGCCAGCTCACCGCGGGGACAGGGGTCCTACGAGCAGTACTTC. Translated, it gives CASSPRGQGSYEQYF.

This clone was detected once. The rearrangement joins TRBV28 to TRBJ1-2; a possible D gene is TRBD1 (5 bases). The CDR3 runs 13 residues. V lost 5 bases, J lost 4 bases, and 11 bases lay in between. Germline CDR1 is MDHEN and CDR2 is SYDVKM. The chain's CDR3 is CASSPGLGYGYTF. The DNA of the CDR3 is TGTGCCAGCAGTCCGGGACTTGGCTATGGCTACACCTTC.

This clone has just a few counts. The chain couples TRBV4-1 to TRBJ2-2; 15 bases map to TRBD2. CDR3 length: 17 amino acids. Unmatched junction bases numbered 10, after V lost 10 bases and J lost 4 bases. The germline CDR1 and CDR2 sequences are MGHRA and YSYEKL. The CDR3 spells CATRRTSGGAGTGELFF. As DNA, the CDR3 is TGCGCCACCCGACGGACTAGCGGGGGGGCGGGCACCGGGGAGCTGTTTTTT.

The chain employs TRBV11-2 and TRBJ1-2; D might be TRBD1 (5 bases). V was cut by 6 bases and J by 2 bases, with 19 bases left in between. CDR1 is SGHAT, CDR2 FQNNGV, per germline. The CDR3 covers 16 residues. CDR3 in DNA: TGTGCCAGCAGGGAACCGGGACGGAGGGCGAACTATGGCTACACCTTC. Protein: CASREPGRRANYGYTF. Filled out from reference TRBV11-2 and TRBJ1-2, the complete variable domain reads EAGVAQSPRYKIIEKRQSVAFWCNPISGHATLYWYQQILGQGPKLLIQFQNNGVVDDSQLPKDRFSAERLKGVDSTLKIQPAKLEDSAVYLCASREPGRRANYGYTFGSGTRLTVV.

This chain connects TRBV19 to TRBJ1-4; D remains ambiguous. The CDR3 length is 14 residues. Germline V lookup: CDR1 LNHDA, CDR2 SQIVND (reference sequence). Trimming shortened V by 9 bases and J by 0 bases, and 11 bases separated the two germline ends. The CDR3 reads CASKLFATNEKLFF. In nucleotides, the CDR3 is TGTGCCAGCAAGCTCTTTGCAACTAATGAAAAACTGTTTTTT.

The J gene is TRBJ1-1, the V gene TRBV10-2; 7 bases agree with TRBD1. The trim removed 8 bases at V and 4 bases at J, leaving 4 bases unmatched. This CDR3 has 12 residues. The germline V gene has CDR1 WSHSY and CDR2 SAAADI. CDR3 sequence reads: CASHNRGTEAFF. In DNA form, the CDR3 reads TGCGCCAGCCATAACAGGGGCACTGAAGCTTTCTTT.

This chain joins TRBV29-1 and TRBJ1-5; no firm D call. V lost 7 bases and J lost 0, with 40 bases in between. Germline V gene sequence: CDR1 SQVTM, CDR2 ANQGSEA. CDR3 length: 23 amino acids. The CDR3 loop reads CSAFRRDSDERREKGYSNQPQHF. Here the CDR3 DNA reads TGCAGCGCTTTTCGGAGAGACTCAGACGAAAGACGGGAAAAAGGCTATAGCAATCAGCCCCAGCATTTT.

This clone was recorded only once. The chain has TRBV5-4 and TRBJ1-2, with D hard to call. Trimming cost V 4 bases and J 8 bases, with 21 bases left between them. CDR3 length equals 15 residues. Germline CDR1 SGHNT, CDR2 YYREEE (reference sequence). In DNA, the CDR3 is TGTGCCAGCAGCCCCCTCCGGGGTCGACGCGAAGGCTACACCTTC. Translation gives CASSPLRGRREGYTF. Drawing the rest from reference TRBV5-4 and TRBJ1-2, the complete variable domain is ETGVTQSPTHLIKTRGQQVTLRCSSQSGHNTVSWYQQALGQGPQFIFQYYREEENGRGNFPPRFSGLQFPNYSSELNVNALELDDSALYLCASSPLRGRREGYTFGSGTRLTVV.

The chain joins TRBV2 to TRBJ2-3; no firm D call. V was cut by 1 base and J by 5 bases, with 10 bases left in between. The CDR3 covers 14 residues. Germline values: CDR1 SNHLY, CDR2 FYNNEI. CDR3 in amino acids: CASSEGGSRDTQYF. Written as DNA, the CDR3 is TGTGCCAGCAGTGAAGGCGGCAGTAGAGATACGCAGTATTTT.

The chain couples TRBV19 to TRBJ1-5; 7 nucleotides align to TRBD1. The trim removed 5 bases at V and 6 bases at J, leaving 4 bases unmatched. The CDR3 length is 13 residues. Germline CDR1 LNHDA, CDR2 SQIVND (reference sequence). CDR3 loop: CASSPGTVQPQHF. In nucleotides, the CDR3 is TGTGCCAGTAGTCCCGGGACAGTTCAGCCCCAGCATTTT.

Notes on this clone: The germline gene is not matched at one end of the junction; a read error may be the cause. J is TRBJ1-2 and V is TRBV7-3; 8 nucleotides line up with TRBD1. Per the germline V gene, CDR1 is SGHTA and CDR2 is FQGTGA. The CDR3 extends over 13 amino acids. This chain's CDR3 is CASSSSGQALQDF. The CDR3, as DNA: TGTGCCAGCAGCTCCTCGGGACAGGCACTCCAGGACTTC.

The chain has TRBV6-5 and TRBJ2-5; 9 positions agree with TRBD1. Trimming removed 6 bases from V and 5 bases from J; junction bases left unmatched: 7. Germline V CDR1 and CDR2: MNHEY, SVGAGI. This CDR3 has 14 amino acids. CDR3 protein: CASSRTGGAETQYF. CDR3 nucleotides: TGTGCCAGCAGCCGAACAGGGGGCGCGGAGACCCAGTACTTC.

This clone was counted a single time. V is TRBV5-1 and J is TRBJ1-3; maybe TRBD1 (5 bases). CDR3 size: 18 residues. From germline, CDR1 is SGHRS and CDR2 YFSETQ. Trimming left V 0 bases short and J 1 base short, with 17 bases between. CDR3 loop: CASSLGTPLTFSGNTIYF. The CDR3 nucleotides read TGCGCCAGCAGCTTGGGGACACCACTAACCTTTTCTGGAAACACCATATATTTT.

This clone was picked up many times. This chain connects TRBV7-9 to TRBJ2-1, with D maybe TRBD1 (6 bases). The CDR3 is 13 residues long. V shed 4 bases and J shed 6 bases, with 10 bases lying between them. CDR1 is SEHNR and CDR2 is FQNEAQ in the germline V gene (reference sequence). The CDR3 region is CASSSQGSNEQFF. As DNA, the CDR3 is TGTGCCAGCAGCTCACAGGGTAGCAATGAGCAGTTCTTC.